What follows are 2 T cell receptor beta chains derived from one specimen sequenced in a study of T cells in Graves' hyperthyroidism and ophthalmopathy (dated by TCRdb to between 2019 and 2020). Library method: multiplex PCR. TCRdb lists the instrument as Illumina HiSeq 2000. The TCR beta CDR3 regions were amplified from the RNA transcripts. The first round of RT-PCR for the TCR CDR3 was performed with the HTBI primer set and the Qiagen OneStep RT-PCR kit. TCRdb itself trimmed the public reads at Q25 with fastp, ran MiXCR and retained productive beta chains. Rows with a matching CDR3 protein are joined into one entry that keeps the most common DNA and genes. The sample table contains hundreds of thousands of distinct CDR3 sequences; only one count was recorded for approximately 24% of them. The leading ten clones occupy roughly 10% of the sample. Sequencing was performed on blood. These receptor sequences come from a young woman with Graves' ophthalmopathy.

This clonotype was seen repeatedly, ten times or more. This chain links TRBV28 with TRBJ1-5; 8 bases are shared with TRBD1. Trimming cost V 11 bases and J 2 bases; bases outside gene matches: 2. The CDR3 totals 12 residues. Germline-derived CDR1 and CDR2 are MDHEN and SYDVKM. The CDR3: CAATGGNQPQHF. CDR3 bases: TGTGCCGCGACAGGGGGCAATCAGCCCCAGCATTTT.

The DNA for the CDR3 is TGTGCCTGGAGTGCCGGCATCCCCTATGGCTACACCTTC. This sequence encodes CAWSAGIPYGYTF. V gene TRBV30 combines with J gene TRBJ1-2; D gene ambiguous. CDR1 is GTSNPN and CDR2 is SVGIG in the germline V gene (reference sequence). The V gene lost 1 base and the J gene lost 4 bases, with 10 bases spanning the gap. The CDR3 extends over 13 amino acids.